The 22 T cell receptor beta chains given below trace back to one sample, sequenced in a study of T-cell reconstitution after alpha-beta-depleted transplantation in children. Unique molecular identifiers were used to barcode this TCRbeta library. A single record per CDR3 protein comes from TCRdb applying MiXCR to the PCR reads. Among roughly 100,000 distinct CDR3 sequences listed, approximately 9.2% were seen once. The sample was PBMCs from the stem cell graft donor, taken from the stem cell graft. Receptors originate from a human donor who donated a stem cell graft to a child with congenital amegakaryocytic thrombocytopenia.

This clonotype was seen at least ten times. The chain links TRBV20-1 to TRBJ2-1, with D maybe TRBD1 (6 bases). Trimming removed 3 bases at V and 10 bases at J, with 13 bases between. From germline, CDR1 is DFQATT and CDR2 SNEGSKA (reference sequence). The CDR3 has 12 amino acids. Here the CDR3 DNA reads TGCAGTGCTAGTAGACCAGGGGAAGAGCAGTTCTTC. It is translated as CSASRPGEEQFF.

In its sample, this clonotype was seen many times. The V gene is TRBV9, the J gene TRBJ2-2; maybe TRBD1 (5 bases). V was clipped by 0 bases and J by 4 bases, with 10 bases between them. Per germline, CDR1 SGDLS and CDR2 YYNGEE. CDR3 length: 15 amino acids. Written as DNA, the CDR3 is TGTGCCAGCAGCGTAGAAGGGGTAGGCACCGGGGAGCTGTTTTTT. Its protein is CASSVEGVGTGELFF.

The chain carries TRBV28 and TRBJ1-2; D may be TRBD1 (6 bases). The CDR3 extends over 12 amino acids. Germline lookup yields CDR1 MDHEN and CDR2 SYDVKM. The germline V and J ends were trimmed by 4 bases and 8 bases, with 11 bases remaining between them. Here the CDR3 reads CASSSNRVGYTF. CDR3 sequence (DNA): TGTGCCAGCAGTTCTAACAGGGTCGGCTACACCTTC.

This clonotype was observed at least ten times. The V gene is TRBV20-1, the J gene TRBJ1-2, with 7 bases aligning to TRBD1. Germline assignment: CDR1 DFQATT and CDR2 SNEGSKA (reference sequence). The V gene end was trimmed by 5 bases and the J gene end by 4 bases; junction bases not matched to a gene: 10. The CDR3 runs 14 residues. The CDR3 region has the DNA TGCAGTGCTTCCGGACAGGAATGGAGCTATGGCTACACCTTC. It specifies CSASGQEWSYGYTF.

This clonotype has a count of ten or more. The chain employs TRBV7-9 and TRBJ2-1; D not certain. The CDR3 consists of 12 residues. Germline V gene data show CDR1 as SEHNR and CDR2 as FQNEAQ (reference sequence). V dropped 8 bases and J dropped 6 bases, with 11 bases sitting between them. As DNA, the CDR3 is TGTGCCAGCCACGACGAAGTCAATGAGCAGTTCTTC. It translates to CASHDEVNEQFF.

The chain joins TRBV5-1 to TRBJ2-5; D might be TRBD1 or TRBD2, each matching 5 bases. Germline V gene sequence: CDR1 SGHRS, CDR2 YFSETQ. The CDR3 contains 14 residues. Trimming removed 3 bases from V and 4 bases from J, with 13 bases in between. The CDR3 region has the DNA TGCGCCAGCAGCTGGGGCCTAGCCCCAGAGACCCAGTACTTC. Amino acids: CASSWGLAPETQYF.

In this sample, this clonotype turned up many times. The V and J genes are TRBV20-1 and TRBJ2-1; D is uncertain. There are 13 residues in the CDR3. The germline CDR1 and CDR2 sequences are DFQATT and SNEGSKA (reference sequence). CDR3 in DNA: TGCAGGCCTTGGGCGAGCACCTACAATGAGCAGTTCTTC. Translated, it gives CRPWASTYNEQFF.

This clonotype was recorded only once. This may be a read error, as it is one base from a much larger clone. CDR3 DNA: TGTGCCAGCAGCTTAAGTAAGCCGGGACTAGAGGGGGGTCAGACCTACAATGAGCAGTTCTTC. Translating it yields CASSLSKPGLEGGQTYNEQFF. The chain carries TRBV7-3 and TRBJ2-1, with TRBD2 matching 8 bases. Germline V gene sequence: CDR1 SGHTA, CDR2 FQGTGA. The CDR3 is 21 residues long. V shed 1 base, J shed 2 bases, and the junction held 19 bases outside the gene matches. The complete variable domain, with remaining parts taken from reference TRBV7-3 and TRBJ2-1, reads GAGVSQTPSNKVTEKGKYVELRCDPISGHTALYWYRQSLGQGPEFLIYFQGTGAADDSGLPNDRFFAVRPEGSVSTLKIQRTERGDSAVYLCASSLSKPGLEGGQTYNEQFFGPGTRLTVL.

This clonotype was picked up many times. The chain couples TRBV4-3 to TRBJ2-1; D gene unclear. The V end lost 0 bases, the J end lost 12 bases, and 12 bases lay between the germline ends. From germline, CDR1 is LGHNA and CDR2 YSLEER. The CDR3 covers 13 residues. Here the CDR3 reads CASSQDQRFVQFF. The CDR3 nucleotides read TGCGCCAGCAGCCAAGATCAAAGGTTCGTGCAGTTCTTC.

This clonotype was seen repeatedly, ten times or more. The rearrangement joins TRBV29-1 to TRBJ1-1, with D possibly matching TRBD1 (5 bases). Germline V gene sequence: CDR1 SQVTM, CDR2 ANQGSEA. This CDR3 is 14 amino acids long. Trimming cost V 8 bases and J 1 base, with 17 bases left between them. CDR3 coding DNA: TGCAGCCCTAACGGGGAACAGGCGAACACTGAAGCTTTCTTT. This codes for CSPNGEQANTEAFF.

This clonotype was detected ten times or more. This chain joins TRBV5-1 and TRBJ2-3; D is possibly TRBD1 or TRBD2 (6 bases each). This CDR3 spans 15 amino acids. The germline V gene has CDR1 SGHRS and CDR2 YFSETQ. V gave up 1 base and J gave up 5 bases, with 14 bases separating them. CDR3 sequence (DNA): TGCGCCAGCAGCTTGAGGGGGGCTGAGGGAGATACGCAGTATTTT. This encodes CASSLRGAEGDTQYF. The full variable domain, completed using reference TRBV5-1 and TRBJ2-3, is KAGVTQTPRYLIKTRGQQVTLSCSPISGHRSVSWYQQTPGQGLQFLFEYFSETQRNKGNFPGRFSGRQFSNSRSEMNVSTLELGDSALYLCASSLRGAEGDTQYFGPGTRLTVL.

This clonotype was seen more than once but under ten times. This chain uses TRBV30 with TRBJ1-5; D may be TRBD1 (5 bases). V was shortened by 0 bases and J by 0 bases, with 9 bases between the two germline ends. The CDR3 sequence is 15 residues long. Germline V lookup: CDR1 GTSNPN, CDR2 SVGIG (reference sequence). CDR3 coding DNA: TGTGCCTGGAGTGTCGCAGGGATTAGCAATCAGCCCCAGCATTTT. This sequence encodes CAWSVAGISNQPQHF.

This clonotype was found many times. The chain is built from TRBV5-6 and TRBJ2-1; TRBD1 matches at 8 bases. Germline V gene data show CDR1 as SGHDT and CDR2 as YYEEEE. CDR3 length: 14 amino acids. The ends lost 5 bases at V and 4 bases at J; junction bases unmatched: 5. CDR3 bases: TGTGCCAGCAGACAGTGGACAGGGTACAATGAGCAGTTCTTC. This encodes CASRQWTGYNEQFF.

At least ten counts were recorded for this clonotype. This chain uses TRBV29-1 with TRBJ2-7; perhaps D is TRBD1 or TRBD2 (5 bases each). V dropped 0 bases and J dropped 3 bases, with 9 bases sitting between them. The length of the CDR3 is 13 residues. The V gene's germline CDR1 is SQVTM and CDR2 ANQGSEA. CDR3 sequence (DNA): TGCAGCGTTGAAGATTGGGACGGCTACGAGCAGTACTTC. Translated: CSVEDWDGYEQYF.

This clonotype was picked up many times. The chain couples TRBV5-1 to TRBJ2-3, with D perhaps being TRBD1 or TRBD2 (6 bases each). Deletions cut 3 bases from V and 4 bases from J, with 15 bases between. CDR1 is SGHRS, CDR2 YFSETQ, per germline. CDR3 size: 15 residues. CDR3 sequence reads: CASSWMGGEADTQYF. The CDR3 nucleotides are TGCGCCAGCAGCTGGATGGGGGGCGAGGCAGATACGCAGTATTTT.

This clonotype was seen at least ten times. The chain is built from TRBV9 and TRBJ2-6; no clear D gene. Trimming took 3 bases from V and 2 from J, leaving 9 bases between them. The CDR3 has 15 amino acids. CDR1 is SGDLS and CDR2 is YYNGEE in the germline V gene. In DNA form, the CDR3 reads TGTGCCAGCAGCGCGACCACCCCTGGGGCCAACGTCCTGACTTTC. Its translation is CASSATTPGANVLTF. Using reference TRBV9 and TRBJ2-6 for the parts outside the CDR3, the full variable domain is DSGVTQTPKHLITATGQRVTLRCSPRSGDLSVYWYQQSLDQGLQFLIQYYNGEERAKGNILERFSAQQFPDLHSELNLSSLELGDSALYFCASSATTPGANVLTFGAGSRLTVL.

In its sample, this clonotype was seen many times. This rearrangement joins TRBV10-3 to TRBJ2-5; D may match TRBD1 or TRBD2 (5 bases each). The CDR3 covers 12 residues. Trimming shortened V by 11 bases and J by 2 bases, and 12 bases separated the two germline ends. CDR1 is ENHRY, CDR2 SYGVKD, per germline. The CDR3 is CAVRDLQETQYF. CDR3 coding DNA: TGTGCCGTCCGGGACCTACAAGAGACCCAGTACTTC.

This clonotype was seen at least ten times. J is TRBJ2-7 and V is TRBV4-1; no reliable D call. The V end lost 0 bases, the J end lost 6 bases, and 12 bases lay between the germline ends. CDR1 and CDR2 from the germline V gene are MGHRA and YSYEKL. The CDR3 has 14 amino acids. The CDR3 sequence is CASSQEWEGSEQYF. CDR3 nucleotide sequence: TGCGCCAGCAGCCAAGAATGGGAAGGATCCGAGCAGTACTTC.

This clonotype was observed many times. The V gene is TRBV29-1, the J gene TRBJ2-5, with D uncertain. CDR3 length: 13 residues. Trimming removed 7 bases from V and 1 base from J, with 13 bases in between. The germline V gene encodes CDR1 SQVTM and CDR2 ANQGSEA. CDR3 in amino acids: CSGTAGFQETQYF. CDR3 nucleotide sequence: TGCAGCGGGACGGCCGGGTTCCAAGAGACCCAGTACTTC.

Notes on this clonotype: A much larger clone differs by one base, so this may be a read error. J is TRBJ1-1 and V is TRBV2, with 9 bases aligning to TRBD1. Germline V gene lookup returns CDR1 SNHLY and CDR2 FYNNEI. The CDR3 loop spans 15 amino acids. The CDR3 is CASTEAQGARTEAFF. The DNA of the CDR3 is TGTGCCAGCACTGAAGCACAGGGGGCTAGGACTGAAGCTTTCTTT.

This clonotype was counted at least ten times. This chain joins TRBV12-3 or TRBV12-4 and TRBJ2-3, with 8 bases that match TRBD1. After removal of 1 base from V and 1 base from J, the junction contained 13 bases not matched to a gene. CDR3 length: 19 residues. This chain's CDR3 is CASSLGTGRAVDRTDTQYF. Here the CDR3 DNA reads TGTGCCAGCAGTTTAGGGACAGGGCGAGCAGTCGATCGCACAGATACGCAGTATTTT.

This clonotype was seen ten or more times. The chain carries TRBV18 and TRBJ2-5; D remains ambiguous. V was cut by 2 bases and J by 3 bases, with 7 bases left in between. The CDR3 has 13 residues. Per the germline V gene, CDR1 is KGHSH and CDR2 is LQKENI. DNA for the CDR3: TGTGCCAGCTCACCAAGGGTGGAAGAGACCCAGTACTTC. Residues: CASSPRVEETQYF.